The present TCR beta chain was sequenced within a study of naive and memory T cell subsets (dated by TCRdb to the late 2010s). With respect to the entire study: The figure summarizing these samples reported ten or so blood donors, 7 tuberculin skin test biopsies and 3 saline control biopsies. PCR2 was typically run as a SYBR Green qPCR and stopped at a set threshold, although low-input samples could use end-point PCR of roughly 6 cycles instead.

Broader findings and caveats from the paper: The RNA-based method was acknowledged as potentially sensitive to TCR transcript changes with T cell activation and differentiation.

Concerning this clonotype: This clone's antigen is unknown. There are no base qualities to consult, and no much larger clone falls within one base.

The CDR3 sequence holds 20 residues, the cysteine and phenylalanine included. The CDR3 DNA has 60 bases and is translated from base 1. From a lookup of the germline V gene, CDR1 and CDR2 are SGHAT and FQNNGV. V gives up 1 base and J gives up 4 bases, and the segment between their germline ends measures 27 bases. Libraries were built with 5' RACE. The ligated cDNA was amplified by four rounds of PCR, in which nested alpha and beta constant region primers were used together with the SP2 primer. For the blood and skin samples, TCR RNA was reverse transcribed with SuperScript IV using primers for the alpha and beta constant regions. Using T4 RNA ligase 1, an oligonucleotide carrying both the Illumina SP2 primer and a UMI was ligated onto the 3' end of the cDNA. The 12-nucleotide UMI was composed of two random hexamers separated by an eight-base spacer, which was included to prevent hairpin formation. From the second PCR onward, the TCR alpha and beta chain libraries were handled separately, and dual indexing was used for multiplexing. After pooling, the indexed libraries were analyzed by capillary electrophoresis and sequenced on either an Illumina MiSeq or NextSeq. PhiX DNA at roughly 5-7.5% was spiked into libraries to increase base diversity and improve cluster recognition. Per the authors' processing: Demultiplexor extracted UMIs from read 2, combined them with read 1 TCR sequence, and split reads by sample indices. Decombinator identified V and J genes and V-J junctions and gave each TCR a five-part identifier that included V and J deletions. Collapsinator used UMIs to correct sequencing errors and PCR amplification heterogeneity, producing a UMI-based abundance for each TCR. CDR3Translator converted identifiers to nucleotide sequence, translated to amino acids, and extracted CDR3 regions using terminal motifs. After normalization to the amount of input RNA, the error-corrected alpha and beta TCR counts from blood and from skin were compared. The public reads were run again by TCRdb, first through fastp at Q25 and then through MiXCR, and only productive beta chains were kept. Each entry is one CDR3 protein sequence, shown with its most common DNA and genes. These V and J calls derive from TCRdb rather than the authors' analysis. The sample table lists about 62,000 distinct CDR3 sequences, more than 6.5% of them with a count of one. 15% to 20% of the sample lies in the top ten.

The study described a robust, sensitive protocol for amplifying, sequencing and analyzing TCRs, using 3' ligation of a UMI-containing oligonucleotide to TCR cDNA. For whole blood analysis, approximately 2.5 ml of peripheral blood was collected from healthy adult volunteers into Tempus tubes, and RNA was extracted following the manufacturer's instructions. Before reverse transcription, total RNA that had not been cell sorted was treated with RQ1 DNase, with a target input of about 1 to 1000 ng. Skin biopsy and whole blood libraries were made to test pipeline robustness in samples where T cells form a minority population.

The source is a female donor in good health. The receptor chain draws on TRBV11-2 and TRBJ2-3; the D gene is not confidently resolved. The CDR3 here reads CASSLAVFRISVTMADTQYF. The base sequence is TGTGCCAGCAGCTTAGCCGTTTTTCGTATCTCGGTGACGATGGCAGATACGCAGTATTTT. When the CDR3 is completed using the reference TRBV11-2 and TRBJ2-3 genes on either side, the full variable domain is EAGVAQSPRYKIIEKRQSVAFWCNPISGHATLYWYQQILGQGPKLLIQFQNNGVVDDSQLPKDRFSAERLKGVDSTLKIQPAKLEDSAVYLCASSLAVFRISVTMADTQYFGPGTRLTVL.